The rows below give T cell receptor beta chains drawn from one sample of a study of T cells in Graves' hyperthyroidism and ophthalmopathy. TCRdb re-called the multiplex PCR reads with MiXCR, one entry per CDR3 protein. The sample consists of around 35,000 distinct CDR3 sequences, under 60% of them appearing once. Sequencing used blood. These receptors all stem from a man aged 35-49 years with Graves' ophthalmopathy. Both conserved end residues are part of each CDR3. The D gene is left open where the match is weak. Size is stated for part of the rows, as once, few or many counts, or as a class when the clone is expanded.

len,j_gene,abundance,v_gene,d_gene,CDR3aa,CDR3nt
13,TRBJ2-7,NA,TRBV19,TRBD1,CASSDRYQGSWNF,TGTGCCAGTTCGGACAGGTACCAAGGGAGTTGGAACTTC
14,TRBJ1-2,NA,TRBV20-1,TRBD1,CSASRGQTGNGYTF,TGCAGTGCCAGCAGGGGGCAAACCGGGAATGGCTACACCTTC
16,TRBJ1-5,medium-sized,TRBV9,NA,CASSVLFLSDWQPQHF,TGTGCCAGCAGCGTACTGTTTTTGAGCGATTGGCAGCCCCAGCATTTT
16,TRBJ2-6,many,TRBV27,NA,CASSLRIRAGANVLTF,TGTGCCAGCAGTTTAAGAATAAGGGCCGGGGCCAACGTCCTGACTTTC
12,TRBJ2-1,many,TRBV29-1,NA,CSAYTRGGEQFF,TGCAGCGCGTACACTAGGGGCGGGGAGCAGTTCTTC
11,TRBJ1-2,medium-sized,TRBV19,NA,CASNKNYGYTF,TGTGCCAGTAACAAGAACTATGGCTACACCTTC
13,TRBJ1-2,medium-sized,TRBV7-8,NA,CASSPRRTYGYTF,TGTGCCAGCAGCCCTCGACGTACCTATGGCTACACCTTC
13,TRBJ2-3,many,TRBV2,NA,CASRPRRTDTQYF,TGTGCCAGCCGGCCGCGGCGCACAGATACGCAGTATTTT
13,TRBJ2-7,many,TRBV3-1,TRBD2,CASSVRLAGFLGF,TGTGCCAGCAGCGTTCGACTAGCGGGTTTTCTAGGCTTC
14,TRBJ2-3,many,TRBV6-4,NA,CASSWTESTDTQYF,TGTGCCAGCAGTTGGACAGAGAGCACAGATACGCAGTATTTT
14,TRBJ1-6,medium-sized,TRBV20-1,NA,CSARGLTANSPLHF,TGCAGTGCTAGAGGTTTAACAGCCAATTCACCCCTCCACTTT
14,TRBJ2-5,NA,TRBV5-6,NA,CASSLLKGQETQYF,TGTGCCAGCAGCCTACTTAAGGGCCAAGAGACCCAGTACTTC
15,TRBJ1-2,NA,TRBV9,NA,CASRSQTGNLYGYTF,TGTGCCAGCAGATCCCAAACAGGGAACCTCTATGGCTACACCTTC
15,TRBJ2-1,many,TRBV5-6,NA,CASSRAAEGNNEQFF,TGTGCCAGCAGCCGTGCAGCGGAGGGAAACAATGAGCAGTTCTTC
13,TRBJ2-7,NA,TRBV6-6,TRBD1,CASSAQGAYEQHF,TGTGCCAGCAGTGCTCAGGGGGCATACGAGCAGCATTTC
9,TRBJ1-5,once,TRBV20-1,NA,CSPLGGQHF,TGCAGTCCCCTAGGGGGACAGCATTTT
12,TRBJ2-2,NA,TRBV29-1,NA,CSGYRDTGELFF,TGCAGCGGATATAGGGATACCGGGGAGCTGTTTTTT
16,TRBJ2-5,many,TRBV3-1,TRBD1,CASSPPLGTGRETQYF,TGTGCCAGCAGCCCCCCCTTGGGGACAGGTCGAGAGACCCAGTACTTC
13,TRBJ2-7,medium-sized,TRBV29-1,NA,CSVFTGRVGEQYF,TGCAGCGTTTTCACAGGCCGCGTCGGAGAGCAGTACTTC
13,TRBJ2-7,many,TRBV3-1,NA,CASSQESWYEQYF,TGTGCCAGCAGCCAAGAATCGTGGTACGAGCAGTACTTC
15,TRBJ1-6,many,TRBV4-1,TRBD1,CASSQGGQGASPLHF,TGCGCCAGCAGCCAAGGCGGACAGGGGGCTTCACCCCTCCACTTT
17,TRBJ1-5,many,TRBV6-2/TRBV6-3,NA,CASSYAGTGVSNQPQHF,TGTGCCAGCAGTTACGCCGGGACTGGGGTTAGCAATCAGCCCCAGCATTTT
12,TRBJ2-5,NA,TRBV7-8,TRBD2,CASSRGVVTQYF,TGTGCCAGCAGCCGGGGGGTAGTGACTCAGTACTTC
15,TRBJ2-1,many,TRBV6-5,TRBD2,CASSLSGGGYNEQFF,TGTGCCAGCAGCCTTAGCGGGGGGGGCTACAATGAGCAGTTCTTC
14,TRBJ2-1,NA,TRBV29-1,NA,CSVDRAGLYNEQFF,TGCAGCGTAGACCGCGCAGGGCTATACAATGAGCAGTTCTTC